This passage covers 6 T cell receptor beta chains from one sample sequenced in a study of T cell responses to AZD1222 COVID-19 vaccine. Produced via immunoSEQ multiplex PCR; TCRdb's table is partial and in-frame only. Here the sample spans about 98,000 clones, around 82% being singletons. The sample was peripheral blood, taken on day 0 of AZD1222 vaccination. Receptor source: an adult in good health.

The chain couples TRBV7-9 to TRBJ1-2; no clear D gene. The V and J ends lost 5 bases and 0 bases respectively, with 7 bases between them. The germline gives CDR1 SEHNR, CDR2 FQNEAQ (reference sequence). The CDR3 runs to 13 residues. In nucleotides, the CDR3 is TGTGCCAGCAGCCCGAGCACTAACTATGGCTACACCTTC. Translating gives CASSPSTNYGYTF.

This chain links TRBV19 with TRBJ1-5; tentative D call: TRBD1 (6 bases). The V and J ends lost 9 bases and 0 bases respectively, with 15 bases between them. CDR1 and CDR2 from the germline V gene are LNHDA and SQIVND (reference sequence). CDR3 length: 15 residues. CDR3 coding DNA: TGTGCCAGCTCCCCCACAGGGTATAGCAATCAGCCCCAGCATTTT. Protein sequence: CASSPTGYSNQPQHF.

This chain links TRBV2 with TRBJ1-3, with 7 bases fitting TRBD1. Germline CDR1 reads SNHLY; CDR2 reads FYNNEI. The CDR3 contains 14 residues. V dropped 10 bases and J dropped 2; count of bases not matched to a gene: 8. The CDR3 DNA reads TGTGCCACCGTGACAGGGAGGGCTGGAAACACCATATATTTT. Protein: CATVTGRAGNTIYF.

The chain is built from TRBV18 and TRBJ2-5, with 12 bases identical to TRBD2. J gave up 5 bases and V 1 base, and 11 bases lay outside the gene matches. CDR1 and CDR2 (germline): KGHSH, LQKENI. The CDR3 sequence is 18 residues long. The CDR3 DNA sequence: TGTGCCAGCTCACCACGCCGGCGGACTAGCGGGATTTCGGAGACCCAGTACTTC. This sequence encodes CASSPRRRTSGISETQYF.

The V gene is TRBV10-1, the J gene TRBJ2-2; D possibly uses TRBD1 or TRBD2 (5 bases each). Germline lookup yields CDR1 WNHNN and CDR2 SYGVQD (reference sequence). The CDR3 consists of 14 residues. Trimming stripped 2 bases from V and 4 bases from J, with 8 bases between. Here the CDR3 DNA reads TGCGCCAGCAGTGAGGAGGGGCGCACCGGGGAGCTGTTTTTT. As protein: CASSEEGRTGELFF.

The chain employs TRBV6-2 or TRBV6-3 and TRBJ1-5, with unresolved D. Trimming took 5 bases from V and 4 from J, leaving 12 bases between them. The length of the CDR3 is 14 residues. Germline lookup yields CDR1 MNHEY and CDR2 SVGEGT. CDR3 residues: CASSRTGTNQPQHF. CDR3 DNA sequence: TGTGCCAGCAGTCGGACGGGAACTAATCAGCCCCAGCATTTT.